Below are 15 T cell receptor beta chains sequenced from a single sample in a study of CD8 T cells in Susac syndrome. With random hexamers, reverse transcription was performed on roughly 0.5 to 1 ug of RNA. TCRdb recomputed calls from the immunoSEQ multiplex PCR reads with MiXCR, one row per CDR3 protein. The profile shows roughly 84,000 distinct CDR3 sequences, approximately 96% of them singletons. The sequenced sample consisted of CD8+ T cells from PBMCs. These receptors were collected from a human donor with Susac syndrome.

This rearrangement joins TRBV7-9 to TRBJ2-3; D is unresolved. Germline assignment: CDR1 SEHNR and CDR2 FQNEAQ (reference sequence). CDR3 length: 15 residues. Trimming removed 5 bases from V and 0 bases from J, with 12 bases in between. This chain's CDR3 is CASSHPWSSTDTQYF. Written as DNA, the CDR3 is TGTGCCAGCAGCCATCCGTGGTCGAGCACAGATACGCAGTATTTT.

The chain combines TRBV15 with TRBJ2-7, with D unclear. Trimming pared 0 bases from V and 0 bases from J, leaving 9 bases between. CDR3 length equals 15 residues. Germline CDR1 and CDR2: LNHNV and YYDKDF (reference sequence). CDR3 nucleotide sequence: TGTGCCACCAGCAGAGAAATTGGGGACTCCTACGAGCAGTACTTC. This codes for CATSREIGDSYEQYF.

V gene TRBV6-2 or TRBV6-3 combines with J gene TRBJ2-4; D remains unclear. Germline V gene sequence: CDR1 MNHEY, CDR2 SVGEGT. The CDR3 totals 14 residues. V was cut by 6 bases and J by 8 bases, with 17 bases left in between. This CDR3 reads CASRQNDIPDIQYF. CDR3 sequence (DNA): TGTGCCAGCAGACAAAATGACATTCCGGACATTCAGTACTTC.

The chain has TRBV5-6 and TRBJ2-6; D is unclear. The germline CDR1 and CDR2 sequences are SGHDT and YYEEEE. V was clipped by 2 bases and J by 2 bases, with 8 bases between them. The CDR3 is 15 residues long. CDR3 nucleotides: TGTGCCAGCAGCTTCCGTCCGCCTGGGGCCAACGTCCTGACTTTC. Translation: CASSFRPPGANVLTF.

Here the CDR3 reads CASGETQYF. DNA of the CDR3: TGTGCCAGCGGGGAGACCCAGTACTTC. The chain recombines TRBV7-2 with TRBJ2-5; D not certain. Looked up from germline, CDR1 is SGHTA and CDR2 is FQGNSA. CDR3 size: 9 residues. The V gene lost 8 bases and the J gene lost 5 bases, with 3 bases spanning the gap.

The V gene is TRBV20-1, the J gene TRBJ1-1, with D uncertain. Trimming took off 3 bases at V and 1 base at J, with 15 bases between the two ends. The length of the CDR3 is 15 residues. Germline V gene sequence: CDR1 DFQATT, CDR2 SNEGSKA (reference sequence). The CDR3 loop reads CSARHQDRGNTEAFF. The CDR3 DNA is TGCAGTGCTAGGCACCAGGACCGGGGGAACACTGAAGCTTTCTTT.

The chain links TRBV9 to TRBJ1-2; a weak D match, TRBD1 (5 bases). V lost 0 bases, J lost 6 bases, and 15 bases lay in between. The CDR3 spans 15 residues. Per the germline V gene, CDR1 is SGDLS and CDR2 is YYNGEE. The CDR3 region is CASSVGEWGRDGYTF. Written as DNA, the CDR3 is TGTGCCAGCAGCGTAGGGGAGTGGGGCCGGGATGGCTACACCTTC.

This clonotype was observed a single time. This rearrangement joins TRBV20-1 to TRBJ2-3; maybe TRBD2 (5 bases). From germline, CDR1 is DFQATT and CDR2 SNEGSKA (reference sequence). The length of the CDR3 is 16 residues. V was shortened by 2 bases and J by 1 base, with 16 bases between the two germline ends. CDR3 coding DNA: TGCAGTGCTAGACCCCTAGCCAGCCCTCGCACAGATACGCAGTATTTT. The encoded protein is CSARPLASPRTDTQYF.

The chain has TRBV11-2 and TRBJ2-5; TRBD2 aligns across 9 bases. Germline CDR1 and CDR2: SGHAT and FQNNGV. The CDR3 has 15 residues. V dropped 0 bases and J dropped 4; count of bases not matched to a gene: 3. In DNA form, the CDR3 reads TGTGCCAGCAGCTTAGACAGCGGGGGGCGAGAGACCCAGTACTTC. Its translation: CASSLDSGGRETQYF.

The J gene is TRBJ2-3, the V gene TRBV20-1; D not certain. In germline, CDR1 is DFQATT, CDR2 SNEGSKA (reference sequence). With 5 bases removed from V and 8 bases from J, the gap between germline ends came to 14 bases. This CDR3 comprises 12 residues. The CDR3 nucleotides read TGCAGTGCTCCGAAGCAAGTGGGTACGCAGTATTTT. This translates into CSAPKQVGTQYF.

The chain carries TRBV4-1 and TRBJ1-1; D gene uncertain. V lost 5 bases to trimming and J lost 5 bases, with 15 bases between them. The V gene's germline CDR1 is MGHRA and CDR2 YSYEKL. The CDR3 sequence is 14 residues long. CDR3 bases: TGCGCCAGCAGCGTGCGACCCCTAAGGACTGAAGCTTTCTTT. The encoded protein is CASSVRPLRTEAFF.

The CDR3 coding sequence is TGTGCCAGCAGTTTAGGTACAGTGGTGTTCTTC. Its translation: CASSLGTVVFF. The chain uses TRBV28 and TRBJ2-1; D is unclear. Germline CDR1 MDHEN, CDR2 SYDVKM. CDR3 size: 11 residues. Trimming cost V 2 bases and J 15 bases, with 11 bases left between them.

The rearrangement uses TRBV6-2 or TRBV6-3 and TRBJ2-1, with D perhaps being TRBD1 or TRBD2 (6 bases each). Germline CDR1 is MNHEY and CDR2 is SVGEGT. The CDR3 length is 13 residues. V dropped 4 bases and J dropped 9 bases, with 13 bases sitting between them. CDR3: CASSFGGPGEQFF. CDR3 sequence (DNA): TGTGCCAGCAGTTTTGGGGGGCCTGGTGAGCAGTTCTTC.

The V and J genes are TRBV20-1 and TRBJ2-3; D is unresolved. Germline lookup yields CDR1 DFQATT and CDR2 SNEGSKA (reference sequence). The CDR3 runs 16 residues. Trimming shortened V by 3 bases and J by 0 bases, and 16 bases separated the two germline ends. DNA of the CDR3: TGCAGTGCTAGTGAAGGAGCCTTTCACAGCACAGATACGCAGTATTTT. This encodes CSASEGAFHSTDTQYF.

V usage is TRBV4-3 and J usage is TRBJ2-3; no definite D call. Trimming shortened V by 0 bases and J by 0 bases, and 13 bases separated the two germline ends. The CDR3 runs to 17 residues. Germline lookup yields CDR1 LGHNA and CDR2 YSLEER. The CDR3 spells CASSQDIAFGSTDTQYF. The CDR3 DNA reads as TGCGCCAGCAGCCAAGATATCGCCTTCGGGAGCACAGATACGCAGTATTTT.